These 15 T cell receptor beta chains were all obtained from the same sample, sequenced in a study of T-cell memory formation after mild COVID-19. TCRdb ran MiXCR on the 5' RACE reads and lists one entry per CDR3 protein. The sample yields around 55,000 distinct CDR3 sequences, more than 8% seen once. What was sequenced was PBMCs or a T cell subset sorted from them (not recorded which). Every receptor here comes from a young man who had mild COVID-19 (a few samples of this study predate the infection). Cell type and time point are not known.

DNA for the CDR3: TGCGCCAAACCGTCGACGGTCTCCTACGAGCAGTACTTC. This translates into CAKPSTVSYEQYF. The chain uses TRBV5-1 and TRBJ2-7; D is unclear. V was cut by 9 bases and J by 0 bases, with 13 bases left in between. Germline V gene sequence: CDR1 SGHRS, CDR2 YFSETQ. The length of the CDR3 is 13 residues.

This clonotype was detected ten times or more. The chain carries TRBV29-1 and TRBJ2-1; D uncertain. The CDR3 covers 12 residues. Between the trimmed V and J ends, which lost 1 base and 7 bases, there was a span of 8 bases. CDR1 SQVTM and CDR2 ANQGSEA come from the germline V gene. CDR3 sequence reads: CSVEGDLNEQFF. The CDR3 nucleotides are TGCAGCGTTGAAGGGGATTTGAATGAGCAGTTCTTC.

This sequence joins TRBV4-3 and TRBJ1-6; 9 positions agree with TRBD1. Germline V CDR1 and CDR2: LGHNA, YSLEER. V lost 4 bases and J lost 6; bases outside the gene matches: 4. The CDR3 totals 15 residues. The DNA of the CDR3 is TGCGCCAGCAGCCGACAGGGGGTGGTTAATTCACCCCTCCACTTT. Its protein product is CASSRQGVVNSPLHF.

V is TRBV20-1 and J is TRBJ2-3; 15 bases map to TRBD2. CDR1 and CDR2 (germline): DFQATT, SNEGSKA (reference sequence). The CDR3 contains 16 residues. The CDR3 nucleotides are TGCAGCTTAGGAGGGACTAGCGGGGGGAGCACAGATACGCAGTATTTT. Its translation: CSLGGTSGGSTDTQYF.

The rearrangement uses TRBV27 and TRBJ2-7, with D uncertain. The CDR3 consists of 12 residues. V was trimmed by 4 bases and J by 6 bases, leaving 10 bases between them. Germline CDR1 is MNHEY and CDR2 is SMNVEV (reference sequence). CDR3 sequence (DNA): TGTGCCAGCAGTTCCCGTCGGACCGAGCAGTACTTC. Translating gives CASSSRRTEQYF.

Note on this clonotype: A read error may explain this, as a much larger clone is one base away. The chain uses TRBV15 and TRBJ2-3, with unresolved D. V was trimmed by 4 bases and J by 3 bases, leaving 11 bases between them. Germline assignment: CDR1 LNHNV and CDR2 YYDKDF (reference sequence). The CDR3 sequence is 14 residues long. The CDR3 DNA follows: TGTGCCACCAGCATACACCGAGCGACAGATACGCAGTATTTT. This translates into CATSIHRATDTQYF.

The V call is TRBV3-1, the J call TRBJ1-5, with D possibly matching TRBD1 (5 bases). The CDR3 is 15 amino acids. The germline V and J ends were trimmed by 4 bases and 8 bases, with 18 bases remaining between them. Looked up from germline, CDR1 is LGHDT and CDR2 is YNNKEL (reference sequence). CDR3 protein: CASSPSGGSNKPQHF. CDR3 coding DNA: TGTGCCAGCAGCCCTTCTGGGGGGTCGAATAAGCCCCAGCATTTT.

This clonotype has just a few counts. The genes are TRBV4-3 and TRBJ1-1; a possible D gene is TRBD1 (6 bases). Trimming took 4 bases from V and 0 from J, leaving 12 bases between them. CDR3 length equals 15 residues. Germline CDR1 reads LGHNA; CDR2 reads YSLEER. The CDR3 region has the DNA TGCGCCAGCAGCCCCCAGGGGATCATGAACACTGAAGCTTTCTTT. This encodes CASSPQGIMNTEAFF.

With regard to this clonotype: This may stem from a read error, because a much larger clone lies one nucleotide away. The chain recombines TRBV18 with TRBJ2-3; D is tentatively TRBD1 or TRBD2 (6 bases each). With 3 bases removed from V and 4 bases from J, the gap between germline ends came to 14 bases. Germline values: CDR1 KGHSH, CDR2 LQKENI. This CDR3 comprises 15 residues. The CDR3 reads CASSPLGGFPDTQYF. Written as DNA, the CDR3 is TGTGCCAGCTCACCCCTGGGGGGCTTCCCAGATACGCAGTATTTT.

This clonotype was seen ten or more times. The rearrangement links TRBV29-1 to TRBJ2-2, with a possible D match to TRBD1 (6 bases). The V gene lost 7 bases and the J gene lost 0 bases, with 15 bases spanning the gap. CDR1 and CDR2 (germline): SQVTM, ANQGSEA. The CDR3 is 15 residues long. The CDR3: CSANQGPANTGELFF. CDR3 bases: TGCAGCGCTAATCAGGGGCCGGCGAACACCGGGGAGCTGTTTTTT.

This clonotype appeared many times. The rearrangement links TRBV27 to TRBJ2-5, with 12 positions matching TRBD2. Per the germline V gene, CDR1 is MNHEY and CDR2 is SMNVEV (reference sequence). CDR3 length equals 15 residues. J was trimmed by 5 bases and V by 2 bases; bases with no gene match: 3. CDR3 DNA: TGTGCCAGCAGTTTACTAGCGGGGGGGCGGGAGACCCAGTACTTC. Protein sequence: CASSLLAGGRETQYF.

In this sample, this clonotype turned up a few times. The J gene is TRBJ2-5, the V gene TRBV6-5; D might be TRBD1 (6 bases). In germline, CDR1 is MNHEY, CDR2 SVGAGI. The CDR3 covers 13 residues. Trimming left V 7 bases short and J 2 bases short, with 11 bases between. CDR3 coding DNA: TGTGCCAGCACCCTACAGGGTCAAGAGACCCAGTACTTC. Translating it yields CASTLQGQETQYF.

This clonotype appeared a few times. This rearrangement joins TRBV5-1 to TRBJ2-7; the match to TRBD1 covers 10 bases. Germline V CDR1 and CDR2: SGHRS, YFSETQ. The CDR3 length is 15 residues. The V segment lost 7 bases and the J segment 4 bases; nucleotides outside the gene matches: 11. This chain's CDR3 is CASARSGTGEYEQYF. CDR3 DNA: TGCGCCAGCGCCCGCTCCGGGACAGGGGAGTACGAGCAGTACTTC.

The sample holds a few counts of this clonotype. The V and J genes are TRBV12-3 or TRBV12-4 and TRBJ2-5; D gene unclear. CDR3 length equals 13 residues. Trimming cost V 3 bases and J 3 bases, with 8 bases left between them. The CDR3 is CASSLSEKETQYF. The CDR3, as DNA: TGTGCCAGCAGTTTGTCAGAGAAAGAGACCCAGTACTTC.

CDR3 sequence reads: CSVESDTGELFF. The CDR3, as DNA: TGCAGCGTAGAAAGTGACACCGGGGAGCTGTTTTTT. The V and J genes are TRBV29-1 and TRBJ2-2; D remains unclear. The CDR3 loop spans 12 amino acids. V shed 6 bases and J shed 3 bases, with 8 bases lying between them. The germline CDR1 and CDR2 sequences are SQVTM and ANQGSEA.